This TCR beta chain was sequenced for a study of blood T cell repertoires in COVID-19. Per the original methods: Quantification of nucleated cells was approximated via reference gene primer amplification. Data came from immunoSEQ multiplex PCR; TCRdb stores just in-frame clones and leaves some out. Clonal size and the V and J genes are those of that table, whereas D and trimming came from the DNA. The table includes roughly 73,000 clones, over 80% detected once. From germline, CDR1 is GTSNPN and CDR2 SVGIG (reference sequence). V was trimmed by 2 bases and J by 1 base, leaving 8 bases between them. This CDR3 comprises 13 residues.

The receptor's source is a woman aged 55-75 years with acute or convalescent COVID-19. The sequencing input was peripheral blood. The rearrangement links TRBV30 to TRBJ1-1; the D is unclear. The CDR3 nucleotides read TGTGCCTGGAGTCAACACGCGAACACTGAAGCTTTCTTT. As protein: CAWSQHANTEAFF. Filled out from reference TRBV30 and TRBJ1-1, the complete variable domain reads SQTIHQWPATLVQPVGSPLSLECTVEGTSNPNLYWYRQAAGRGLQLLFYSVGIGQISSEVPQNLSASRPQDRQFILSSKKLLLSDSGFYLCAWSQHANTEAFFGQGTRLTVV.